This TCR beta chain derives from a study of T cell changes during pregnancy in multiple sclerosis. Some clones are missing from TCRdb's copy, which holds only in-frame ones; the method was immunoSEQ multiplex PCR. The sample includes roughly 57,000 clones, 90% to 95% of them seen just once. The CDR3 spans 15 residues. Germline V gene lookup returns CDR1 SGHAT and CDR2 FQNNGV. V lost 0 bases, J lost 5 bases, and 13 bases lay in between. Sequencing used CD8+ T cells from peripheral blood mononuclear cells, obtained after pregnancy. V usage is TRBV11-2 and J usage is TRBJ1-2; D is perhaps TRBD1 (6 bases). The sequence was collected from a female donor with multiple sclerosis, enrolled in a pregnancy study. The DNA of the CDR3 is TGTGCCAGCAGCTTAGATCCAGGGGCCTTATATGGCTACACCTTC. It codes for CASSLDPGALYGYTF.